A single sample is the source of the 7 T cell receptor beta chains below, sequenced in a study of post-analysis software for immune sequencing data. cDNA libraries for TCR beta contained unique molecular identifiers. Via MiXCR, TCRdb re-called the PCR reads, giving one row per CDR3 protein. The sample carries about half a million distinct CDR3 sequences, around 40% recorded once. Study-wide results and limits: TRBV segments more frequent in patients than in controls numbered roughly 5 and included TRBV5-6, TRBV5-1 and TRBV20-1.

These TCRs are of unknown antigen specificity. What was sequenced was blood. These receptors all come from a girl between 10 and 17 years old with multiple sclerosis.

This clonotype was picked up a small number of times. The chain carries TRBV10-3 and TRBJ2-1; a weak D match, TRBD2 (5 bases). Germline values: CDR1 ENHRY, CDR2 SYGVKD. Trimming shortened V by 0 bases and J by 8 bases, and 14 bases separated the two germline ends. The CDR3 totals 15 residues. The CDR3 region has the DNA TGTGCCATCAGTGAGTCGGGTGCTAGCAGCTATGAGCAGTTCTTC. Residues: CAISESGASSYEQFF.

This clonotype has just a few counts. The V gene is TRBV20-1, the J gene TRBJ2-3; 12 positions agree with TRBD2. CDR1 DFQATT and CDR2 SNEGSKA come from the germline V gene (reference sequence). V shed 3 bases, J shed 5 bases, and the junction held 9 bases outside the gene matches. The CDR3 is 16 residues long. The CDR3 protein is CSARVPGLAGGDTQYF. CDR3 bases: TGCAGTGCTAGGGTACCGGGACTAGCGGGTGGAGATACGCAGTATTTT.

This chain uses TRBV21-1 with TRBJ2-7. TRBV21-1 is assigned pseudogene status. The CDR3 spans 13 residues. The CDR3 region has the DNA TGTGGCAGCAGCAAGGAAACAAACAGCGAGCAGTACTTC. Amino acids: CGSSKETNSEQYF.

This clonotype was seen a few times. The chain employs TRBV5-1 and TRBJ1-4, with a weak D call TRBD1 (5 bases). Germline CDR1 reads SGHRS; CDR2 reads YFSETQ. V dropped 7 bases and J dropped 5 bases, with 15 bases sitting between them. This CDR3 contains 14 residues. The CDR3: CASGQTAMNEKLFF. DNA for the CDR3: TGCGCCAGCGGCCAGACAGCCATGAATGAAAAACTGTTTTTT.

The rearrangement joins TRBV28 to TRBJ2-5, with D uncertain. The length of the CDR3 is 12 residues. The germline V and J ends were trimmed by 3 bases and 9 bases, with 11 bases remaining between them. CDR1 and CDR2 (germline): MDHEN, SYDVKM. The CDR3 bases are TGTGCCAGCAGTTTGCTGTCGGCAGCCCAGTACTTC. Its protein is CASSLLSAAQYF.

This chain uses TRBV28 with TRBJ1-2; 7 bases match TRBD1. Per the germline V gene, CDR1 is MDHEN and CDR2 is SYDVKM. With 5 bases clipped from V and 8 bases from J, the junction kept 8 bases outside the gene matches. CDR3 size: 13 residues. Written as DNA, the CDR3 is TGTGCCAGCAGTGATGACAGGGTACCAGGCTACACCTTC. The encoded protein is CASSDDRVPGYTF.

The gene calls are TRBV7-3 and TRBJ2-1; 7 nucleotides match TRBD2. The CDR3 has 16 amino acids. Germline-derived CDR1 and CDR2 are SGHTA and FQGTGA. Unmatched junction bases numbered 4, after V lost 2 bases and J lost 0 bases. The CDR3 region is CASSLLAGPSYNEQFF. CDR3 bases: TGTGCCAGCAGCTTATTAGCGGGCCCCTCCTACAATGAGCAGTTCTTC.